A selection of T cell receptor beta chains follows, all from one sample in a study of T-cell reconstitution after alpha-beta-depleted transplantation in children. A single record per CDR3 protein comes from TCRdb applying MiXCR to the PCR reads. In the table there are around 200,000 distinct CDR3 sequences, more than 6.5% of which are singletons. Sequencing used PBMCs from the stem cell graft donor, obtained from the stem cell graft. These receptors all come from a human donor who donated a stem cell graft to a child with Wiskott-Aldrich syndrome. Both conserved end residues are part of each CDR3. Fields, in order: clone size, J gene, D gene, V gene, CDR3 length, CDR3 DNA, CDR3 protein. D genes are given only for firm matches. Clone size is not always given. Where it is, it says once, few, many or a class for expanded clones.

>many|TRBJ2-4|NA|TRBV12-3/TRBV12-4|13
TGTGCCAGCGGGAGCGCGACCAAAAACATTCAGTACTTC
CASGSATKNIQYF
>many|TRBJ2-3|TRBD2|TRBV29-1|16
TGCAGCGCAACTGAGGGACTAAGATCTAGCACAGATACGCAGTATTTT
CSATEGLRSSTDTQYF
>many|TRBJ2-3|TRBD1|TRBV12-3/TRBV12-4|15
TGTGCCAGCAGTATCGGACAGGGGGTGGGGGATACGCAGTATTTT
CASSIGQGVGDTQYF
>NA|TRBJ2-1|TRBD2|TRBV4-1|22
TGCGCCAGCAGCCAAGAGAGGACGCCATGGGGGCCAGAGCTGAGCGGGAGAGGAGAGCAGTTCTTC
CASSQERTPWGPELSGRGEQFF
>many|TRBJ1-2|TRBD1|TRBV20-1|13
TGCAGTGCTGCCCGGGACAGGGGGAAGGGCTACACCTTC
CSAARDRGKGYTF
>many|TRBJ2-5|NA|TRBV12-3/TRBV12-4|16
TGTGCCAGCACCTTGGGGACCGCCCGCGGATCAGAGACCCAGTACTTC
CASTLGTARGSETQYF
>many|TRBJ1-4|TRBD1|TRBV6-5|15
TGTGCCAGCAGTTTTTCCGGGACAGGGGTTGAAAAACTGTTTTTT
CASSFSGTGVEKLFF
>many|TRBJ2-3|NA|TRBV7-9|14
TGTGCCAGCAGCCTTAGCCATCCCACAGATACGCAGTATTTT
CASSLSHPTDTQYF
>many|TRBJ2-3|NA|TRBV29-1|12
TGCAGCGTTGTTTGGGGCACAGATACGCAGTATTTT
CSVVWGTDTQYF
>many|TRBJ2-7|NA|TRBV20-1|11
TGCAGTGCTAGAGGTCTGTCAGAGCAGTACTTC
CSARGLSEQYF
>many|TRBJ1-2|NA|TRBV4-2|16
TGTGCCAGCAGCCCGGGAATAGGGGGGACCCACTATGGCTACACCTTC
CASSPGIGGTHYGYTF
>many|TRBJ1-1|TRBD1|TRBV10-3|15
TGTGCCATCAGTGAGCGGGACAGGGGGCGAACTGAAGCTTTCTTT
CAISERDRGRTEAFF
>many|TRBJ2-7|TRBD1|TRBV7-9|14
TGTGCCAGCAGCTCGGTAAGGGACAGCTACGAGCAGTACTTC
CASSSVRDSYEQYF
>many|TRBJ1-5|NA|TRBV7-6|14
TGTGCCAGCAGCTCCGGGACGGCAGATCAGCCCCAGCATTTT
CASSSGTADQPQHF
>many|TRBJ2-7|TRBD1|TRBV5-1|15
TGCGCCAGCAGCTTAGCAGGGGGCAGCTCCTACGAGCAGTACTTC
CASSLAGGSSYEQYF
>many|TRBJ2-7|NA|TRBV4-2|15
TGTGCCAGCAGCCAGGGCCCGGGGACTTCCTACGAGCAGTACTTC
CASSQGPGTSYEQYF
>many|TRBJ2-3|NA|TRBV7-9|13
TGTGCCAGCAGCTTATTCGACAGAGATACGCAGTATTTT
CASSLFDRDTQYF
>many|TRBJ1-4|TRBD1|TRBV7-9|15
TGTGCCAGCAGCTTAGCGGACAGGGGGCGGCAGAAACTGTTTTTT
CASSLADRGRQKLFF
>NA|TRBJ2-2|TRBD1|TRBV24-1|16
TGTGCCACCAGTGATTATGGGACAGGGAACACCGGGGAGCTGTTTTTT
CATSDYGTGNTGELFF
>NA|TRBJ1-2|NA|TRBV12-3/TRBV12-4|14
TGTGCCAGCAGTCCCCCCCAGGGAGTTGTTGGCTACACCTTC
CASSPPQGVVGYTF
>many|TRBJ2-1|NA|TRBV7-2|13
TGTGCCAGCAGCCGGGGACACAACAATGAGCAGTTCTTC
CASSRGHNNEQFF
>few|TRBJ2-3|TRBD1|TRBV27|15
TGTGCCAGCGGGTTCGGACAGGGGTTCACAGATACGCAGTATTTT
CASGFGQGFTDTQYF
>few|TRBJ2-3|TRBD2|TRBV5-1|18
TGCGCCAGCAGCAGAACTAGCGGTCCTATCCGGAGCACAGATACGCAGTATTTT
CASSRTSGPIRSTDTQYF
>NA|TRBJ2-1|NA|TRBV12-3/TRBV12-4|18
TGTACCAGCAGTTTAGGGGGGGAGAACAGGGAAACCTACAATGAGCAGTTCTTC
CTSSLGGENRETYNEQFF
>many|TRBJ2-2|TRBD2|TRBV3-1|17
TGTGCCAGCAGCCAAGACGGGGCTAGCGGGGTTACCGGGGAGCTGTTTTTT
CASSQDGASGVTGELFF
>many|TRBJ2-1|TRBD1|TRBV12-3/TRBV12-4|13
TGTGCCAGCACTGGACAGGGGAGGAATGAGCAGTTCTTC
CASTGQGRNEQFF
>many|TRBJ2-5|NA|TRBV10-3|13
TGTGCCATCAGTGAGTCTCGGGAGGAGACCCAGTACTTC
CAISESREETQYF
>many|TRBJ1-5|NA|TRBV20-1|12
TGCAGTGCTAGAGATCTTCTAATAGGCCAGCATTTT
CSARDLLIGQHF
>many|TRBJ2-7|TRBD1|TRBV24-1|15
TGTGCCACCAGTGATCCGACAGGGCCCTCCTACGAGCAGTACTTC
CATSDPTGPSYEQYF
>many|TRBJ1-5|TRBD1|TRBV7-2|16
TGTGCCAGCAGCTCTGGGACAGGGATAAGCAATCAGCCCCAGCATTTT
CASSSGTGISNQPQHF
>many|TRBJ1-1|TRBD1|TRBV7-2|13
TGTGCCAGCAGCTTGACAGGGACTACTGAAGCTTTCTTT
CASSLTGTTEAFF
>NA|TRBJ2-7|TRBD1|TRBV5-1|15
TGCGCCAGCAGTCCCCAACCGGGACAGGGCCAAGAGCAGTACTTC
CASSPQPGQGQEQYF
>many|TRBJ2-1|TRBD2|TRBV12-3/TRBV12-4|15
TGTGCCAGCAGCCCCGGCCTAGCGGGAAACAATGAGCAGTTCTTC
CASSPGLAGNNEQFF
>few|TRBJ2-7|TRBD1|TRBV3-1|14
TGTGCCAGCAGCTGGACAGGGGGACTCTACGAGCAGTACTTC
CASSWTGGLYEQYF
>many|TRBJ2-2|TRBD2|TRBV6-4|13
TGTGCCAGCAGTGCTAGCGGCACCGGGGAGCTGTTTTTT
CASSASGTGELFF
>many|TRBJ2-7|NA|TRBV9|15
TGTGCCAGCAGCGAGAGGGGCCGGGCGGTGGACGAGCAGTACTTC
CASSERGRAVDEQYF
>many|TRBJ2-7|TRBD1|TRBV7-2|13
TGTGCCAGCAGTCTGGACAGGGCAGGGGAGCAGTACTTC
CASSLDRAGEQYF
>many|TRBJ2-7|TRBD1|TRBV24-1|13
TGTGCCACAATGGGACAGGGAGACTACGAGCAGTACTTC
CATMGQGDYEQYF
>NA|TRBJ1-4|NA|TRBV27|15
TGTGCCAGCAGTTTCCTCGGGGCCACTAATGAAAAACTGTTTTTT
CASSFLGATNEKLFF
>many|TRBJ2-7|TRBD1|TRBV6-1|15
TGTGCCACCCAGCCTAGTAGGGACAGGCCCTACGAGCAGTACTTC
CATQPSRDRPYEQYF
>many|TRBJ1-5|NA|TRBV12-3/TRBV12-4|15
TGTGCCAGCAGTTTAGACCCAGGTAGCAATCAGCCCCAGCATTTT
CASSLDPGSNQPQHF
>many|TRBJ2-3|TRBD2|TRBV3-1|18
TGTGCCAGCAGCCATACACTGGCGGGAGTGCGTGGCACAGATACGCAGTATTTT
CASSHTLAGVRGTDTQYF
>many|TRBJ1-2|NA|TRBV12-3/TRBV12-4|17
TGTGCCAGCAGCAAGAACGACAGGAATCGGGATTTGTATGGCTACACCTTC
CASSKNDRNRDLYGYTF
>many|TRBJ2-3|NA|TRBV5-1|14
TGCGCCAGCAGCTTGGCCTCAGTAGCAGATACGCAGTATTTT
CASSLASVADTQYF
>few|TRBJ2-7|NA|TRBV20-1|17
TGCTGTGCTAGAGATCCACGGACATTCTATTTCTCCTACGAGCAGTACTTC
CCARDPRTFYFSYEQYF
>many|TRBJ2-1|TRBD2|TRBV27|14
TGTGCCAGCAGTCTAGCGGGGCGTTACAATGAGCAGTTCTTC
CASSLAGRYNEQFF
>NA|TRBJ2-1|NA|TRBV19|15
TGTGCCAGTAGTATAGATCCTAGGGAATACAATGAGCAGTTCTTC
CASSIDPREYNEQFF